What follows is one TCR beta chain and its context. The antigen is unknown. The use of a sample-barcoded 5' primer and a J-beta primer mix characterized a second PCR of roughly 7 to 12 cycles. TCRdb re-analysed the 5' RACE reads in MiXCR, keeping a single row per CDR3 protein. The data show some 1.5 million distinct CDR3 sequences, 40% to 45% seen once. Investigators took 8 to 10 milliliters of peripheral blood from every donor. Isolation of PBMCs gave at least 7 million cells per sample. This entry comes from a study of blood T cells in healthy people across ages. Study at large: Capture by template switching was about one barcoded beta molecule per two T cells.

The study, taken as a whole, reports: The study regarded diversity estimates from one million T cells as underestimates.

This CDR3 has 16 amino acids. With 0 bases clipped from V and 3 bases from J, the junction kept 7 bases outside the gene matches. CDR1 and CDR2 (germline): DFQATT, SNEGSKA (reference sequence). The clonotype was recovered from a woman younger than 30 in good health. The sample consisted of blood. V gene TRBV20-1 combines with J gene TRBJ2-3; 9 bases line up with TRBD2. In DNA, the CDR3 is TGCAGTGCTAGAGATTGGCTAGCGGGGATGACAGATACGCAGTATTTT. Protein: CSARDWLAGMTDTQYF.